Presented here are 28 T cell receptor beta chains from one specimen sequenced in a study of cytomegalovirus exposure and HLA in healthy donors. Amplification used 60 Vbeta primers and 13 Jbeta primers. Only in-frame clones appear in the TCRdb table, and some are missing; sequencing was by immunoSEQ multiplex PCR. The sample has fewer than 200,000 clones; roughly 75% are singletons. The sample consisted of PBMCs. These TCRs come from a man aged 18 to 29 in good health and CMV-seronegative.

The gene calls are TRBV28 and TRBJ1-4; 8 nucleotides match TRBD1. Germline V gene sequence: CDR1 MDHEN, CDR2 SYDVKM. The CDR3 runs to 13 residues. V shed 11 bases and J 5 bases; nucleotides not matched to a gene: 7. The DNA for the CDR3 is TGTGCCGGGGGGACAGGAACAAATGAAAAACTGTTTTTT. Translating it yields CAGGTGTNEKLFF.

The chain uses TRBV10-1 and TRBJ2-7; weak D call: TRBD1 (6 bases). V was pared by 5 bases and J by 0 bases, with 14 bases between. CDR1 is WNHNN, CDR2 SYGVQD, per germline (reference sequence). This CDR3 spans 15 amino acids. CDR3 sequence reads: CASSPGHSISYEQYF. The CDR3 DNA reads TGCGCCAGCAGTCCGGGACACTCCATCTCCTACGAGCAGTACTTC.

The V call is TRBV10-3, the J call TRBJ2-7, with D maybe TRBD2 (6 bases). Trimming cost V 6 bases and J 5 bases, with 11 bases left between them. The CDR3 runs 12 residues. The germline CDR1 and CDR2 sequences are ENHRY and SYGVKD. DNA for the CDR3: TGTGCCATCAGGGAGGGAAGCGACGAGCAGTACTTC. Translated, it gives CAIREGSDEQYF.

This clone appeared once. This chain uses TRBV27 with TRBJ2-5, with D perhaps matching TRBD2 (5 bases). The V gene lost 6 bases and the J gene lost 5 bases, with 7 bases spanning the gap. Germline V gene sequence: CDR1 MNHEY, CDR2 SMNVEV (reference sequence). CDR3 length: 11 residues. CDR3 nucleotides: TGTGCCAGCAGGAGAGGGGAGACCCAGTACTTC. Protein product: CASRRGETQYF.

The V and J genes are TRBV7-9 and TRBJ2-7; tentative D call: TRBD1 (6 bases). This CDR3 spans 16 amino acids. The V end lost 7 bases, the J end lost 5 bases, and 24 bases lay between the germline ends. Per germline, CDR1 SEHNR and CDR2 FQNEAQ (reference sequence). CDR3 coding DNA: TGTGCCAGCACTCTCCCGCCGGGGCAGGGGAGTGACGAGCAGTACTTC. Translation gives CASTLPPGQGSDEQYF.

V usage is TRBV4-3 and J usage is TRBJ2-4; the match to TRBD1 covers 8 bases. The CDR3 contains 16 residues. V shed 4 bases, J shed 1 base, and the junction held 6 bases outside the gene matches. CDR1 is LGHNA, CDR2 YSLEER, per germline. CDR3 residues: CASSPQGASAKNIQYF. The CDR3 nucleotides read TGCGCCAGCAGCCCTCAGGGGGCGTCCGCCAAAAACATTCAGTACTTC.

The rearrangement joins TRBV4-3 to TRBJ2-7, with 11 bases aligning to TRBD2. V lost 5 bases and J lost 0; bases outside the gene matches: 6. There are 16 residues in the CDR3. Germline CDR1 LGHNA, CDR2 YSLEER. Here the CDR3 reads CASSSTGTSGSYEQYF. The CDR3 nucleotides read TGCGCCAGCAGCTCCACCGGGACTAGCGGCTCCTACGAGCAGTACTTC.

V usage is TRBV7-2 and J usage is TRBJ2-7; 8 positions agree with TRBD1. Germline trimming cut 1 base from V and 7 bases from J; bases unmatched to any gene: 6. The CDR3 length is 14 residues. CDR1 and CDR2 from the germline V gene are SGHTA and FQGNSA. The CDR3 DNA sequence: TGTGCCAGCAGCTTAGTGGACAGGGATTGGGAGCAGTACTTC. Translation: CASSLVDRDWEQYF.

This clone was observed a single time. The chain has TRBV30 and TRBJ2-3; 10 positions agree with TRBD2. V was pared by 8 bases and J by 2 bases, with 10 bases of the junction left unmatched. The CDR3 length is 15 residues. Per germline, CDR1 GTSNPN and CDR2 SVGIG (reference sequence). The CDR3 reads CAAPSTSGVTDTQYF. Written as DNA, the CDR3 is TGTGCCGCCCCATCTACTAGCGGGGTCACAGATACGCAGTATTTT.

The V gene is TRBV18, the J gene TRBJ1-5, with D unresolved. The CDR3 has 15 residues. V dropped 6 bases and J dropped 1 base, with 13 bases sitting between them. The V gene's germline CDR1 is KGHSH and CDR2 LQKENI. CDR3 nucleotide sequence: TGTGCCAGCTCCCCCATGGGAGGGAGCAATCAGCCCCAGCATTTT. Amino acid sequence: CASSPMGGSNQPQHF.

This clone was observed once. This chain connects TRBV29-1 to TRBJ2-5; D not certain. The germline gives CDR1 SQVTM, CDR2 ANQGSEA. The CDR3 sequence is 13 residues long. V was shortened by 4 bases and J by 2 bases, with 11 bases between the two germline ends. The DNA of the CDR3 is TGCAGCGTTGTAGTCCGGTTACAAGAGACCCAGTACTTC. Translating gives CSVVVRLQETQYF.

This clone was seen only once. V usage is TRBV6-5 and J usage is TRBJ2-7; D gene uncertain. The CDR3 consists of 12 residues. V lost 6 bases and J lost 9, with 15 bases in between. Germline loops: CDR1 MNHEY, CDR2 SVGAGI. In DNA, the CDR3 is TGTGCCAGCAGGGCCGTCTACGGCGGGCAGTACTTC. It specifies CASRAVYGGQYF.

This clone has only one observation. The J gene is TRBJ2-7, the V gene TRBV6-5; 10 bases align to TRBD1. CDR1 MNHEY and CDR2 SVGAGI come from the germline V gene. Trimming cost V 9 bases and J 5 bases; bases outside gene matches: 13. The CDR3 has 15 residues. CDR3 sequence reads: CASSPGGTGVHEQYF. CDR3 DNA sequence: TGTGCCAGTTCCCCCGGCGGGACAGGGGTCCACGAGCAGTACTTC.

V gene TRBV19 combines with J gene TRBJ2-2; a possible D gene is TRBD2 (6 bases). The germline V gene encodes CDR1 LNHDA and CDR2 SQIVND (reference sequence). Trimming shortened V by 3 bases and J by 2 bases, and 10 bases separated the two germline ends. This CDR3 is 15 amino acids long. CDR3 sequence: CASSMSGHNTGELFF. The CDR3 DNA sequence: TGTGCCAGTAGTATGAGCGGGCACAACACCGGGGAGCTGTTTTTT.

This clone has only one observation. The gene calls are TRBV29-1 and TRBJ2-1; TRBD2 matches at 7 bases. V lost 1 base, J lost 10 bases, and 10 bases stayed unmatched. CDR1 and CDR2 from the germline V gene are SQVTM and ANQGSEA. The CDR3 consists of 14 residues. CDR3 region: CSVEVDGLVTEQFF. CDR3 coding DNA: TGCAGCGTTGAAGTCGATGGACTAGTCACGGAGCAGTTCTTC.

The genes are TRBV9 and TRBJ2-2; 12 nucleotides match TRBD2. CDR1 and CDR2 (germline): SGDLS, YYNGEE. The CDR3 runs 18 residues. With 0 bases clipped from V and 6 bases from J, the junction kept 9 bases outside the gene matches. CDR3 sequence: CASSVALLAGGPAGELFF. The CDR3 nucleotides are TGTGCCAGCAGCGTAGCTTTGCTAGCGGGAGGGCCAGCCGGGGAGCTGTTTTTT.

The chain uses TRBV27 and TRBJ1-1; 8 positions agree with TRBD1. The CDR3 extends over 18 amino acids. J lost 4 bases, V lost 4 bases, and 17 bases had no gene match. The germline V gene encodes CDR1 MNHEY and CDR2 SMNVEV (reference sequence). The CDR3 protein is CASSSYTGTGRRGTEAFF. Here the CDR3 DNA reads TGTGCCAGCAGTTCCTACACCGGGACAGGCCGAAGGGGCACTGAAGCTTTCTTT.

The rearrangement uses TRBV5-1 and TRBJ1-2, with 9 bases identical to TRBD1. Losses at the gene ends were 4 bases for V and 1 base for J; bases not matched to a gene: 5. CDR1 is SGHRS and CDR2 is YFSETQ in the germline V gene. The length of the CDR3 is 15 residues. DNA for the CDR3: TGCGCCAGCAGCCCTGGGACAGGGAATAACTATGGCTACACCTTC. It is translated as CASSPGTGNNYGYTF.

The genes are TRBV19 and TRBJ1-6; the D is unclear. The V end lost 6 bases, the J end lost 10 bases, and 16 bases lay between the germline ends. Germline V gene data show CDR1 as LNHDA and CDR2 as SQIVND (reference sequence). The CDR3 sequence is 14 residues long. The CDR3 nucleotides read TGTGCCAGTAGGCCCTACCCGGTGCACTCACCCCTCCACTTT. Its protein product is CASRPYPVHSPLHF.

V is TRBV4-2 and J is TRBJ1-2; 9 nucleotides line up with TRBD1. V shed 0 bases and J 5 bases; nucleotides not matched to a gene: 1. Per the germline V gene, CDR1 is LGHNA and CDR2 is YNFKEQ. The CDR3 spans 14 residues. CDR3 DNA: TGTGCCAGCAGCCAAGATGGGACAGGGTATGGCTACACCTTC. This translates into CASSQDGTGYGYTF.

V usage is TRBV7-6 and J usage is TRBJ2-5, with 8 bases that match TRBD2. The CDR3 consists of 14 residues. CDR1 SGHVS and CDR2 FNYEAQ come from the germline V gene. J lost 3 bases, V lost 5 bases, and 5 bases had no gene match. The CDR3 region has the DNA TGTGCCAGCAGCCCCTCGGGGGGGGAAGAGACCCAGTACTTC. This gives the protein CASSPSGGEETQYF.

This clone was detected only once. The chain recombines TRBV20-1 with TRBJ2-7; D is unclear. Trimming pared 3 bases from V and 4 bases from J, leaving 7 bases between. Germline V lookup: CDR1 DFQATT, CDR2 SNEGSKA (reference sequence). This CDR3 is 11 amino acids long. This chain's CDR3 is CSASSGYEQYF. CDR3 coding DNA: TGCAGTGCTAGTTCCGGGTACGAGCAGTACTTC.

The CDR3 spells CASSLAAETYNEQFF. The CDR3 nucleotides are TGCGCCAGCAGCTTGGCCGCGGAAACCTACAATGAGCAGTTCTTC. The rearrangement uses TRBV5-1 and TRBJ2-1; D unresolved. Germline CDR1 and CDR2: SGHRS and YFSETQ. V lost 0 bases and J 2 bases, leaving 9 bases between the germline ends. The CDR3 is 15 amino acids.

The rearrangement uses TRBV28 and TRBJ2-5, with 8 bases that match TRBD2. The last part of the DNA fits TRBJ2-7 better; the J call may be wrong. The germline CDR1 and CDR2 sequences are MDHEN and SYDVKM. The CDR3 has 14 amino acids. The CDR3 DNA sequence: TGTGCCAGCAGTTCACCGGGACTAGTCTACGAGCAGTACTTC. This sequence encodes CASSSPGLVYEQYF.

This chain joins TRBV5-5 and TRBJ2-5; unclear D gene. The germline V gene encodes CDR1 SGHKS and CDR2 YYEKEE (reference sequence). CDR3 length: 13 residues. V lost 4 bases and J 5 bases, leaving 12 bases between the germline ends. The CDR3 region is CASSPSPVETQYF. As DNA, the CDR3 is TGTGCCAGCAGCCCGAGTCCTGTTGAGACCCAGTACTTC.

The chain joins TRBV28 to TRBJ1-2; tentatively, D is TRBD1 (6 bases). Germline V gene lookup returns CDR1 MDHEN and CDR2 SYDVKM. The ends were cut back, 6 bases at V and 8 bases at J, with 25 bases in the middle. This CDR3 is 16 amino acids long. The CDR3 region is CASSSPDRSKARGYTF. The CDR3 DNA is TGTGCCAGCAGCTCACCCGACAGGTCTAAGGCACGGGGCTACACCTTC.

This clone was seen a few times. The chain combines TRBV6-5 with TRBJ2-2, with 7 bases that match TRBD1. Germline V gene data show CDR1 as MNHEY and CDR2 as SVGAGI. V was pared by 5 bases and J by 2 bases, with 2 bases of the junction left unmatched. This CDR3 is built from 14 residues. CDR3 sequence: CASSRQGNTGELFF. DNA of the CDR3: TGTGCCAGCAGTCGACAGGGTAACACCGGGGAGCTGTTTTTT.

V is TRBV30 and J is TRBJ1-4; a weak D match, TRBD1 (6 bases). The CDR3 runs to 15 residues. The V end was cut by 5 bases, the J end by 0 bases, with 13 bases between. The germline CDR1 and CDR2 sequences are GTSNPN and SVGIG (reference sequence). CDR3 region: CAWGDRRSTNEKLFF. CDR3 DNA: TGTGCCTGGGGAGACAGGAGATCAACTAATGAAAAACTGTTTTTT. Based on the CDR3 plus reference TRBV30 and TRBJ1-4, the full variable domain is SQTIHQWPATLVQPVGSPLSLECTVEGTSNPNLYWYRQAAGRGLQLLFYSVGIGQISSEVPQNLSASRPQDRQFILSSKKLLLSDSGFYLCAWGDRRSTNEKLFFGSGTQLSVL.